The 16 T cell receptor beta chains below all came from one sample that was sequenced in a study of T cells after yellow fever vaccination (dated by TCRdb to between 2019 and 2020). The treatment or condition label on this specimen signifies: live attenuated yellow fever vaccine strain. The method was 5' RACE. Sequencing took place on an Illumina NovaSeq 6000. TCRdb redid the processing of the public reads, applying fastp at Q25 and MiXCR, and retained in-frame beta chains. Duplicate CDR3 protein sequences are folded into a single record with the most common DNA and genes. This sample is represented by approximately 130,000 distinct CDR3 sequences; roughly 15% of them were singletons. Jointly, the top ten make up roughly 43% of the sample. This specimen consisted of CD8+ T cells sorted from PBMCs, obtained 5 days after the yellow fever booster vaccination. Receptors originate from a man younger than 35 who received the YFV17D yellow fever vaccine.

This sequence joins TRBV4-1 and TRBJ2-7; 13 bases are shared with TRBD2. CDR1 is MGHRA and CDR2 is YSYEKL in the germline V gene. There are 15 residues in the CDR3. V was clipped by 4 bases and J by 2 bases; unmatched bases: 2. CDR3 loop: CASSLGTSGTYEQYF. The CDR3 DNA reads TGCGCCAGCAGCCTGGGGACTAGCGGGACCTACGAGCAGTACTTC.

This clonotype was seen only a few times. The chain joins TRBV12-3 or TRBV12-4 to TRBJ2-3; D possibly corresponds to TRBD1 (7 bases). The CDR3 is 16 amino acids. V lost 3 bases and J lost 8, with 21 bases in between. The CDR3 loop is CASSFGRTGGAFTQYF. The CDR3 DNA reads TGTGCCAGCAGTTTTGGGAGGACAGGAGGGGCGTTTACGCAGTATTTT.

The chain recombines TRBV19 with TRBJ1-5; D gene ambiguous. This CDR3 comprises 12 residues. Trimming removed 5 bases from V and 5 bases from J, with 7 bases in between. Germline-derived CDR1 and CDR2 are LNHDA and SQIVND (reference sequence). CDR3 region: CASSLLYQPQHF. The CDR3 DNA reads TGTGCCAGTAGTCTCTTATATCAGCCCCAGCATTTT.

The chain joins TRBV4-1 to TRBJ2-3; TRBD2 might be the D (6 bases). Per germline, CDR1 MGHRA and CDR2 YSYEKL. This CDR3 region has 14 residues. The V end lost 4 bases, the J end lost 2 bases, and 10 bases lay between the germline ends. The CDR3 loop reads CASSLGGDTDTQYF. CDR3 sequence (DNA): TGCGCCAGCAGCCTTGGCGGGGACACAGATACGCAGTATTTT.

This clonotype was found a few times. The rearrangement links TRBV12-3 or TRBV12-4 to TRBJ2-1; D might be TRBD1 or TRBD2, each matching 6 bases. Trimming left V 6 bases short and J 10 bases short, with 16 bases between. There are 13 residues in the CDR3. The CDR3 region is CASSSGDFKEQFF. CDR3 nucleotide sequence: TGTGCCAGCAGCTCAGGGGACTTTAAAGAGCAGTTCTTC.

The chain couples TRBV25-1 to TRBJ2-1; D is unclear. Germline assignment: CDR1 MGHDK and CDR2 SYGVNS. V was shortened by 8 bases and J by 7 bases, with 6 bases between the two germline ends. This CDR3 is built from 10 residues. CDR3 loop: CASGRNEQFF. DNA for the CDR3: TGTGCCAGCGGAAGAAATGAGCAGTTCTTC.

V usage is TRBV4-1 and J usage is TRBJ2-7, with TRBD2 matching 8 bases. The germline gives CDR1 MGHRA, CDR2 YSYEKL. Trimming took 0 bases from V and 0 from J; bases not matched to a gene: 1. This CDR3 is 15 amino acids long. The CDR3 bases are TGCGCCAGCAGCCAAGAAGGGACTAGCTCCTACGAGCAGTACTTC. Residues: CASSQEGTSSYEQYF.

The J gene is TRBJ2-3, the V gene TRBV27; D is uncertain. The CDR3 is 12 residues long. Germline lookup yields CDR1 MNHEY and CDR2 SMNVEV (reference sequence). V was pared by 6 bases and J by 3 bases, with 7 bases between. The CDR3 is CASSGGTDTQYF. The CDR3 DNA follows: TGTGCCAGCAGCGGCGGAACAGATACGCAGTATTTT.

The gene calls are TRBV6-2 or TRBV6-3 and TRBJ1-1; TRBD1 matches at 7 bases. CDR1 is MNHEY, CDR2 SVGEGT, per germline. V lost 7 bases to trimming and J lost 11 bases; unmatched junction nucleotides: 19. The CDR3 covers 15 residues. The CDR3 loop is CASTPTRTGLDPAFF. CDR3 nucleotides: TGTGCCAGCACCCCAACGAGGACAGGCTTGGATCCGGCTTTCTTT.

This clonotype was counted at least ten times. The rearrangement links TRBV10-3 to TRBJ2-7; TRBD1 is a possible D gene (5 bases). CDR1 is ENHRY and CDR2 is SYGVKD in the germline V gene. The CDR3 totals 13 residues. Trimming took off 0 bases at V and 7 bases at J, with 10 bases between the two ends. The CDR3 sequence is CAISESRQIEQYV. The CDR3 DNA reads TGTGCCATCAGTGAGTCCCGACAGATTGAGCAGTACGTC.

Only one count was recorded for this clonotype. The chain is built from TRBV5-1 and TRBJ2-5, with 11 positions matching TRBD2. In germline, CDR1 is SGHRS, CDR2 YFSETQ. Trimming at V came to 1 base and at J to 6 bases, leaving 2 bases not matched to a gene. The CDR3 sequence is 14 residues long. The DNA of the CDR3 is TGCGCCAGCAGCTTGACTAGCGGGGGACAGACCCAGTACTTC. It codes for CASSLTSGGQTQYF.

The chain links TRBV20-1 to TRBJ1-2; possible D gene TRBD1, 5 bases. Germline CDR1 DFQATT, CDR2 SNEGSKA (reference sequence). Trimming removed 5 bases from V and 4 bases from J, with 20 bases in between. The CDR3 contains 15 residues. The CDR3, as DNA: TGCAGTGCTCCTAGCCGCGAAGGGACGGTCTATGGCTACACCTTC. Translating it yields CSAPSREGTVYGYTF.

This clonotype showed up just a few times. The chain links TRBV5-5 to TRBJ2-3; TRBD1 agrees at 9 bases. From germline, CDR1 is SGHKS and CDR2 YYEKEE (reference sequence). The CDR3 loop spans 15 amino acids. Trimming took 4 bases from V and 4 from J; bases not matched to a gene: 7. The CDR3 loop is CASSRRDREPDTQYF. CDR3 coding DNA: TGTGCCAGCAGCCGAAGGGACAGGGAACCAGATACGCAGTATTTT.

The chain employs TRBV29-1 and TRBJ1-1; 8 bases map to TRBD1. Germline CDR1 and CDR2: SQVTM and ANQGSEA. The trim removed 7 bases at V and 6 bases at J, leaving 7 bases unmatched. The CDR3 runs to 12 residues. In DNA form, the CDR3 reads TGCAGCGCCCCGACAGGGGACGCTGAAGCTTTCTTT. It translates to CSAPTGDAEAFF. The full variable domain, in which reference TRBV29-1 and TRBJ1-1 provide the parts outside the CDR3, is SAVISQKPSRDICQRGTSLTIQCQVDSQVTMMFWYRQQPGQSLTLIATANQGSEATYESGFVIDKFPISRPNLTFSTLTVSNMSPEDSSIYLCSAPTGDAEAFFGQGTRLTVV.

The chain uses TRBV10-3 and TRBJ2-1, with D possibly being TRBD2 (5 bases). The germline CDR1 and CDR2 sequences are ENHRY and SYGVKD. The CDR3 covers 12 residues. V lost 6 bases, J lost 7 bases, and 10 bases lay in between. In nucleotides, the CDR3 is TGTGCCATCAGCCTCACTAGGAATGAGCAGTTCTTC. It is translated as CAISLTRNEQFF.

The chain is built from TRBV4-3 and TRBJ2-2; 11 nucleotides line up with TRBD2. The CDR3 consists of 16 residues. The junction had 9 bases not matched to a gene; V was cut back by 4 bases and J by 8 bases. The V gene's germline CDR1 is LGHNA and CDR2 YSLEER. CDR3 region: CASSRSGGALVGELFF. The CDR3 DNA reads as TGCGCCAGCAGCCGTAGCGGGGGGGCCTTAGTAGGGGAGCTGTTTTTT.